This T cell receptor beta chain is drawn from a study of cytomegalovirus exposure and HLA in healthy donors. Study background: Roughly 80 million unique TCRs from HLA-typed donors were held in an early data release.

Turning to this clone: Its cognate antigen is unknown.

Broader study findings: A later analysis reportedly found fewer N-insertions in an Asian-associated ancestry cluster than the roughly 680-donor mean.

The V and J ends lost 6 bases and 5 bases respectively, with 13 bases between them. Looked up from germline, CDR1 is KGHSH and CDR2 is LQKENI. The CDR3 consists of 13 residues. The PCR ran on 60 Vbeta and 13 Jbeta primers. Authors' methods: About 80 million unique TCR beta chains, some 9.9 million of them shared, were counted by a later analysis. TCRdb's table, derived via immunoSEQ multiplex PCR, lists solely in-frame clones and lacks some. The V and J calls and the clone size are those of that table, but D and trimming were determined from the DNA. The data hold 180,000 or so clones, with over 60% observed a single time.

The TCR comes from a man aged 40-55 years in good health and CMV-seropositive. This chain joins TRBV18 and TRBJ2-5, with TRBD1 as a possible D gene (5 bases). The sequencing sample was made of PBMCs. The DNA for the CDR3 is TGTGCCAGCTCTTTTTCAGGGCGGGAGACCCAGTACTTC. Its translation is CASSFSGRETQYF.